This is a list of T cell receptor beta chains from one sample in a study of control samples from healthy donors and cancer patients. Produced via immunoSEQ multiplex PCR; TCRdb's table is partial and in-frame only. The sample consists of 65,000 to 95,000 clones, approximately 89% of them appearing once. The sequenced sample was blood. The receptors were sampled from a man over 45 in good health. The CDR3 runs from the conserved cysteine through the conserved F or W. Fields, in order: J gene, D gene, clone size, V gene, CDR3 DNA, CDR3 protein. D genes are given only for firm matches. Part of the rows lack a size; the others show once, few, many or a class for expanded clones.

TRBJ1-1 . once TRBV6-5 TGTGCCACTAACAATGGGGGGACTGAAGCTTTCTTT CATNNGGTEAFF
TRBJ1-3 TRBD1 . TRBV19 TGTGCCAGTAGTATCCCGGGACAGAGCTCTGGAAACACCATATATTTT CASSIPGQSSGNTIYF
TRBJ1-4 TRBD1 . TRBV7-9 TGTGCCAGCAGCCCCACAGGGGGCGTAACTAATGAAAAACTGTTTTTT CASSPTGGVTNEKLFF
TRBJ1-2 TRBD1 . TRBV6-4 TGTGCCAGCAGGGGACAGGGCTACTACACCTTC CASRGQGYYTF
TRBJ2-2 . . TRBV7-3 TGTGCCAGCAGCTTAACGTTCGGCACCGGGGAGCTGTTTTTT CASSLTFGTGELFF
TRBJ1-6 TRBD1 . TRBV18 TGTGCCAGCAACGACAGGGGGGAGTCACCCCTCCACTTT CASNDRGESPLHF
TRBJ1-1 . . TRBV19 TGTGCCAGTAGTATCGGTTGGGGGATTGATGAAGCTTTCTTT CASSIGWGIDEAFF
TRBJ1-5 . . TRBV6-5 TGTGCCAGCAGTTCGGGCGCAGTCAATCAGCCCCAGCATTTT CASSSGAVNQPQHF
TRBJ1-1 TRBD1 . TRBV3-1/TRBV3-2 TGTGCCAGCAGCCACTTGACAGGGGGCACTGAAGCTTTCTTT CASSHLTGGTEAFF
TRBJ1-2 TRBD1 . TRBV7-2 TGTGCCAGCAGACAACAGGGGGCGTCCATCTATGGCTACACCTTC CASRQQGASIYGYTF
TRBJ2-2 . . TRBV19 TGTGCCAGTAGTATAGGCAGGGACGCCGGGGAGCTGTTTTTT CASSIGRDAGELFF
TRBJ2-7 . once TRBV6-5 TGTGCCAGCAGTTTGCCGGGTCGGCCCCACGAGCAGTACTTC CASSLPGRPHEQYF
TRBJ1-4 TRBD1 . TRBV27 TGTGCCAGCAGTCCCGGACAGGGATTAACTAATGAAAAACTGTTTTTT CASSPGQGLTNEKLFF
TRBJ2-7 . . TRBV6-6 TGTGCCAGCAGCCCGATGGGGAGCTACGAGCAGTACTTC CASSPMGSYEQYF
TRBJ1-6 . . TRBV3-1/TRBV3-2 TGTGCCAGCACCCGGGGAGGGAACGTGTCACCCCTCCACTTT CASTRGGNVSPLHF
TRBJ1-3 . . TRBV15 TGTGCCACCAATTACGGGGCCCCTGGAAACACCATATATTTT CATNYGAPGNTIYF
TRBJ1-2 . . TRBV12-3/TRBV12-4 TGTGCCAGCACCGCCCGAGTACTATCCGGCTACACCTTC CASTARVLSGYTF
TRBJ1-1 . once TRBV29-1 TGCAGCGTTGGCCAGAACACTGAAGCTTTCTTT CSVGQNTEAFF
TRBJ1-2 . . TRBV9 TGTGCCAGCAGCCACCCGGATATGGCGTTGAGGGGCTACACCTTC CASSHPDMALRGYTF
TRBJ2-7 TRBD1 . TRBV29-1 TGCAGCGCGATCCCTACAGGGGAGTACGAGCAGTACTTC CSAIPTGEYEQYF
TRBJ2-5 TRBD1 . TRBV7-2 TGTGCCAGCAGCTTAGCGAAGGCAGGGGGAGAGACCCAGTACTTC CASSLAKAGGETQYF
TRBJ1-1 . few TRBV4-2 TGTGCCAGCAGCCAAGCCTTTGAAGCCACTGAAGCTTTCTTT CASSQAFEATEAFF
TRBJ2-3 . . TRBV29-1 TGCAGCGTTACTACAGGTGGAGATACGCAGTATTTT CSVTTGGDTQYF
TRBJ2-5 TRBD2 . TRBV19 TGTGCCAGTAGCAACGGGGGGAGCCAAGAGACCCAGTACTTC CASSNGGSQETQYF
TRBJ1-4 . . TRBV7-9 TGTGCCAGTAACCTTGACACGAGGAATGAAAAACTGTTTTTT CASNLDTRNEKLFF
TRBJ2-1 . . TRBV6-2/TRBV6-3 TGTGCCAGCAGTTTATGGCGGGATGAGCAGTTCTTC CASSLWRDEQFF
TRBJ2-5 . . TRBV7-9 TGTGCCAGCAGCTTAGATTTGGCGGGCACTGAAGAGACCCAGTACTTC CASSLDLAGTEETQYF
TRBJ1-5 . . TRBV6-4 TGTGCCAGCAGTGCCGGGTTTCATCAGCCCCAGCATTTT CASSAGFHQPQHF
TRBJ1-1 . . TRBV18 TGTGCCAGCTCAGTCCGGGGGAGCACTGAAGCTTTCTTT CASSVRGSTEAFF
TRBJ2-2 . once TRBV11-2 TGTGCCAGCAGCCGTCCCGGAGCCGGGGAGCTGTTTTTT CASSRPGAGELFF
TRBJ1-2 . . TRBV25-1 TGTGCCAGCAGTCAAAACTATGGCTACACCTTC CASSQNYGYTF
TRBJ2-1 . . TRBV6-1 TGTGCCAGCAGTGAAGCGCTGGAGACACGGCAGTTCTTC CASSEALETRQFF
TRBJ1-1 . . TRBV6-5 TGTGCCAGCAGTCCCTCAGGGGTGGACACTGAAGCTTTCTTT CASSPSGVDTEAFF
TRBJ1-5 TRBD1 . TRBV15 TGTGCCACCAGCAGACGGGACAGGCTCTACGGCAAACCCCAGCATTTT CATSRRDRLYGKPQHF
TRBJ1-6 TRBD1 . TRBV5-1 TGCGCCAGCAGCTTGGGAGAGACAGGGGTTCCCCTCCACTTT CASSLGETGVPLHF
TRBJ2-1 TRBD2 once TRBV27 TGTGCCAGCAGTGCTACTAGCGGGGCCTCCTACAATGAGCAGTTCTTC CASSATSGASYNEQFF
TRBJ2-2 . . TRBV18 TGTGCCAGCTCACCAGCGTCAGGGGTTGGCGGGGAGCTGTTTTTT CASSPASGVGGELFF
TRBJ2-2 . . TRBV5-1 TGCGCCAGCAGCTTTTCGGGCGGGGAGCTGTTTTTT CASSFSGGELFF
TRBJ2-2 TRBD1 . TRBV10-3 TGTGCCATCAGTGAGGGGGTGGACAGGGAAGAAACCGGGGAGCTGTTTTTT CAISEGVDREETGELFF
TRBJ1-1 . . TRBV5-1 TGCGCCAGCAGCTTGGAATGGCTGGGCACTGAAGCTTTCTTT CASSLEWLGTEAFF
TRBJ2-5 TRBD1 . TRBV18 TGTGCCAGCTCAAACCAAGGACAGGGGGCAGGAGGAGAGACCCAGTACTTC CASSNQGQGAGGETQYF
TRBJ1-4 . . TRBV7-9 TGTGCCAGCAGTTCCATGGTAGGGGAAAAACTGTTTTTT CASSSMVGEKLFF
TRBJ1-2 TRBD1 . TRBV7-9 TGTGCCAGCAGCTTATTTAGGGGGCCAAATTCTAACTATGGCTACACCTTC CASSLFRGPNSNYGYTF
TRBJ1-3 TRBD1 . TRBV7-2 TGTGCCAGCAGCTTAGTGTACGCAGGGGGGGTCTCTGGAAACACCATATATTTT CASSLVYAGGVSGNTIYF
TRBJ1-1 . . TRBV27 TGTGCCAGCTCCTGGAAGGGGAAGACCACTGAAGCTTTCTTT CASSWKGKTTEAFF
TRBJ1-3 . . TRBV6-6 TGTGCCAGCACCAGCGGGGGTATCGGGAACACCATATATTTT CASTSGGIGNTIYF
TRBJ1-1 TRBD1 once TRBV19 TGTGCCAGTAGGGGACAGGGTTTGAACACTGAAGCTTTCTTT CASRGQGLNTEAFF
TRBJ1-2 . . TRBV3-1/TRBV3-2 TGTGCCAGCAGCCAAGATAGAGGGAGGAGGTATGGCTACACCTTC CASSQDRGRRYGYTF
TRBJ1-1 . . TRBV14 TGTGCCAGCAGGCCCCCGGGGGGGGTAGCTTTCTTT CASRPPGGVAFF
TRBJ1-2 . . TRBV21-1 TGTGCCAGCAGCATAAAAGCCCGACAGGGCACTAACTATGGCTACACCTTC CASSIKARQGTNYGYTF
TRBJ1-5 . . TRBV30 TGTGCCTGGAAGAGGGGAGGATGGGGCAATCAGCCCCAGCATTTT CAWKRGGWGNQPQHF
TRBJ1-2 . . TRBV5-1 TGCGCCAGCAGCCCCCGAGTGACAGCTTATGGCTACACCTTC CASSPRVTAYGYTF
TRBJ2-1 TRBD2 . TRBV7-9 TGTGCCAGCAGCTCTAGCGGGGGGGCCCGCTTCTTC CASSSSGGARFF
TRBJ2-1 TRBD1 . TRBV5-1 TGCGCCAGCAGCTTGGAGACAGGGGATGAGCAGTTCTTC CASSLETGDEQFF
TRBJ2-1 TRBD2 . TRBV6-5 TGTGCCAGCAATCGGGGGGGCCTCGATGAGCAGTTCTTC CASNRGGLDEQFF
TRBJ1-3 . . TRBV30 TGTGCCTGGAAGCGCTCTGGAAACACCATATATTTT CAWKRSGNTIYF
TRBJ2-2 . . TRBV5-1 TGCGCCAGCAGCTTGGACCTCCCCGGGGAGCTGTTTTTT CASSLDLPGELFF
TRBJ1-5 . . TRBV7-2 TGTGCCAGCAGCTTAAGGGGGTTTCAGCCCCAGCATTTT CASSLRGFQPQHF
TRBJ2-7 . . TRBV12-3/TRBV12-4 TGTGCCAGCAGTTTCCCGGGGGCCGGCCCAGGGTACTTC CASSFPGAGPGYF